The clone carrying this T cell receptor beta chain has just a few counts. Its cognate antigen is unknown. The data stem from a study of T cells in Graves' hyperthyroidism and ophthalmopathy. Germline V gene sequence: CDR1 LGHDT, CDR2 YNNKEL (reference sequence). Trimming took 5 bases from V and 0 from J, leaving 14 bases between them. This CDR3 is 16 amino acids long. General observations from the study: Blood shared most expanded thyroid clonotypes above 0.001.

Fresh 10 ml peripheral blood yielded PBMCs. RNA transcripts served as the template for amplifying TCR beta CDR3 regions. A set of HTBI primers served as the primers for a first-round RT-PCR of the TCR CDR3. TCRdb processed the multiplex PCR reads anew with MiXCR; each CDR3 protein has one entry. The repertoire holds about 640,000 distinct CDR3 sequences, with less than 25% as singletons. The receptor comes from a man in his thirties or forties with Graves' ophthalmopathy. Sequences were obtained from blood. The V call is TRBV3-1, the J call TRBJ2-1, with D unresolved. CDR3 amino acids: CASSSEAASSYNEQFF. The CDR3 nucleotides are TGTGCCAGCAGCTCAGAGGCTGCTAGCTCCTACAATGAGCAGTTCTTC.